The rows below give T cell receptor beta chains drawn from one sample of a study of T cells in Graves' hyperthyroidism and ophthalmopathy. Using its own MiXCR run on the multiplex PCR reads, TCRdb lists one record per CDR3 protein. The sample includes around 520,000 distinct CDR3 sequences, roughly 14% of them seen just once. Source material: blood. These receptors originate from a woman younger than 35 with Graves' hyperthyroidism. Both conserved end residues are part of each CDR3. A D gene is named only where the DNA matches it firmly. Expanded clones are given a class, and other clones once, few, many or no size at all.

D gene | J gene | clone size | V gene | CDR3 DNA | CDR3 protein
TRBD2 | TRBJ2-1 | many | TRBV7-3 | TGTGCCAGCAGCCGCCTCGCGACTAGCGGCCATGAGCAGTTCTTC | CASSRLATSGHEQFF
NA | TRBJ1-1 | NA | TRBV10-2 | TGCGCCAGCAGTGATCCAGCCCCAGCGATGAACACTGAAGCTTTCTTT | CASSDPAPAMNTEAFF
NA | TRBJ1-5 | many | TRBV12-3/TRBV12-4 | TGTGCCAGCAGCTCAGACGGACAAAGCAATCAGCCCCAGCATTTT | CASSSDGQSNQPQHF
NA | TRBJ1-1 | many | TRBV30 | TGTGCCTGGGAACATACAGGGAACACTGAAGCTTTCTTT | CAWEHTGNTEAFF
NA | TRBJ1-2 | NA | TRBV5-5 | TGTGCCAGCAGCCTGGGCGGTTGGGGAGGCTACACCTTC | CASSLGGWGGYTF
NA | TRBJ2-1 | many | TRBV27 | TGTGCCAGCAGTTCATGGGTTTTTAATGAGCAGTTCTTC | CASSSWVFNEQFF
TRBD2 | TRBJ2-1 | NA | TRBV7-9 | TGTGCCAGCAGCGCCACTAGCGGGAGGGCGTCCTACAATGAGCAGTTCTTC | CASSATSGRASYNEQFF
NA | TRBJ1-5 | few | TRBV18 | TGTGCCAGCTCACCACCTGGACAACCGCCCCAGCATTTT | CASSPPGQPPQHF
TRBD1 | TRBJ1-1 | few | TRBV6-5 | TGTGCCAGCAGTTACTCGACAGGGGGGAGCACTGAAGCTTTCTTT | CASSYSTGGSTEAFF
TRBD2 | TRBJ2-3 | many | TRBV30 | TGTGCCTTAGGGACTAGCGGAGATACGCAGTATTTT | CALGTSGDTQYF
TRBD2 | TRBJ2-1 | many | TRBV2 | TGTGCCAGCAGTAGCGGGAGTGGGAATGAGCAGTTCTTC | CASSSGSGNEQFF
TRBD1 | TRBJ1-1 | many | TRBV12-3/TRBV12-4 | TGTGCCAGCAGCCTCGGGACAGGGAGGGTGGACACTGAAGCTTTCTTT | CASSLGTGRVDTEAFF
NA | TRBJ2-1 | once | TRBV10-1 | TGCGCCAGCAGTGAGTCGACTAACCGGCATGAGCAGTTCTTC | CASSESTNRHEQFF
TRBD1 | TRBJ2-7 | NA | TRBV20-1 | TGCAGTGCTAGAGATTTAAGGCAGGGGGTCCACGAGCAGTACTTC | CSARDLRQGVHEQYF
NA | TRBJ1-2 | once | TRBV18 | TGTGCCAGCTCACCATCGACGGACTATGGCTACACCTTC | CASSPSTDYGYTF
NA | TRBJ1-6 | many | TRBV6-1 | TGTGCCAGCAGGCGAAGGGGGGCGCGTTCACCCCTCCACTTT | CASRRRGARSPLHF
NA | TRBJ1-2 | many | TRBV6-1 | TGTGCTACAGCCCACGGAAACTATGGCTACACCTTC | CATAHGNYGYTF
TRBD1 | TRBJ2-5 | many | TRBV19 | TGTGCCAGTAGTACCGGGACAGGGGCAGAGACCCAGTACTTC | CASSTGTGAETQYF
NA | TRBJ2-2 | few | TRBV5-1 | TGCGCCAGCAGCTTGGCCGGGGTCTCTAACACCGGGGAGCTGTTTTTT | CASSLAGVSNTGELFF
TRBD2 | TRBJ2-1 | few | TRBV9 | TGTGCCAGCAGCGTAGGGTCTAGCGGGCCCTACAATGAGCAGTTCTTC | CASSVGSSGPYNEQFF
TRBD1 | TRBJ2-7 | many | TRBV5-1 | TGCGCCAGCAGCCGCGACAGGGGCTCCTACGAGCAGTACTTC | CASSRDRGSYEQYF
TRBD2 | TRBJ2-1 | many | TRBV7-6 | TGTGCCAGCAGCTTATTTCTAGAACTAGCGGGCTCCTACAATGAGCAGTTCTTC | CASSLFLELAGSYNEQFF
NA | TRBJ1-2 | few | TRBV20-1 | TGCAGTGCTAGTCGCGTCGACAGAACGCCGGGGGGCTACACCTTC | CSASRVDRTPGGYTF
TRBD1 | TRBJ1-1 | many | TRBV27 | TGTGCCAGCAGTGAACGGACAGGAAAAGAAGCTTTCTTT | CASSERTGKEAFF
NA | TRBJ2-7 | NA | TRBV4-1 | TGCGCCAGCAGCCAAGATGGTGCGGGGAGCTCCTACGAGCAGTACTTC | CASSQDGAGSSYEQYF
NA | TRBJ2-7 | few | TRBV7-2 | TGTGCCAGCAGCTTAGATAGGGTAACCTACGAGCAGTACTTC | CASSLDRVTYEQYF
NA | TRBJ2-1 | many | TRBV12-3/TRBV12-4 | TGTGCCAGCAGCTTCTACAGGGACTACAATGAGCAGTTCTTC | CASSFYRDYNEQFF
TRBD2 | TRBJ2-1 | NA | TRBV5-1 | TGCGCCAGCAGCCCTCAATTAAGACTAGCGGGAACGAATGAGCAGTTCTTC | CASSPQLRLAGTNEQFF
NA | TRBJ2-3 | many | TRBV28 | TGTGCCAGCACCGTAGGGGGAAAGGGCACAGATACGCAGTATTTT | CASTVGGKGTDTQYF
NA | TRBJ2-5 | NA | TRBV5-1 | TGCGCCAGTAGTGGACAGACCCGAAGACGAGAGACCCAGTACTTC | CASSGQTRRRETQYF
TRBD2 | TRBJ2-5 | many | TRBV27 | TGTGCCAGCAGTTCATTGGGACTAGCGGGAGTACAAGAGACCCAGTACTTC | CASSSLGLAGVQETQYF
NA | TRBJ1-2 | many | TRBV19 | TGTGCCAGTAGCCGAACGGGGTTGACCTATGGCTACACCTTC | CASSRTGLTYGYTF
NA | TRBJ2-7 | many | TRBV6-1 | TGTGCCAGCAGTTATGGCGGCCCGATCTACGAGCAGTACTTC | CASSYGGPIYEQYF
NA | TRBJ2-7 | many | TRBV20-1 | TGCAGTGCTAGAGTTGATGTGTCAAGCTCCTACGAGCAGTACTTC | CSARVDVSSSYEQYF
NA | TRBJ2-3 | NA | TRBV30 | TGTGCCGGACTCCCGGACCTATCGTCGGATACGCAGTATTTT | CAGLPDLSSDTQYF
TRBD2 | TRBJ2-2 | NA | TRBV7-2 | TGTGCCAGCAGCCCTGGACTAGCGGGAGTTACCGGGGAGCTGTTTTTT | CASSPGLAGVTGELFF
NA | TRBJ2-6 | many | TRBV12-5 | TGTGCTAGTGGTCCGAGGATCTCTGGGGCCAACGTCCTGACTTTC | CASGPRISGANVLTF
NA | TRBJ2-1 | many | TRBV20-1 | TGCAGTGCTCCCCTAGCGCTGGGGATTGGCAATGAGCAGTTCTTC | CSAPLALGIGNEQFF
TRBD2 | TRBJ2-1 | many | TRBV20-1 | TGCAGTGTTGTGAGCCCTAGCGGCTACAATGAGCAGTTCTTC | CSVVSPSGYNEQFF
TRBD2 | TRBJ2-1 | many | TRBV19 | TGTGCCAGTACCGGGACTAGCGGGAGGGGGAACAATGAGCAGTTCTTC | CASTGTSGRGNNEQFF
NA | TRBJ1-4 | many | TRBV29-1 | TGCAGCGTATTAAAGCAGGGGTCTAATGAAAAACTGTTTTTT | CSVLKQGSNEKLFF
NA | TRBJ1-1 | NA | TRBV19 | TGTGCCAGTAGTATTCAAGGGAACAAAATGAACACTGAAGCTCTCTTT | CASSIQGNKMNTEALF
NA | TRBJ1-1 | few | TRBV6-2/TRBV6-3 | TGTGCCAGCATCCCCGGTGGGGGGGTTACTGAAGCTTTCTTT | CASIPGGGVTEAFF
NA | TRBJ2-5 | many | TRBV11-3 | TGTGCCAGCAGCTTTCGGGGAATCGGGGAGACCCAGTACTTC | CASSFRGIGETQYF
NA | TRBJ1-2 | NA | TRBV4-1 | TGCGCCAGCAGCCAAGATCCTACGAGGGAGTCTAACTATGGCTACACCTTC | CASSQDPTRESNYGYTF
NA | TRBJ2-1 | many | TRBV7-6 | TGTGCCAGCATCGTAGGACTGGTCAACAATGAGCAGTTCTTC | CASIVGLVNNEQFF